This T cell receptor beta chain was obtained from a study of patients and donors after allogeneic stem cell transplantation. This CDR3 is 14 amino acids long. Germline trimming cut 8 bases from V and 2 bases from J; bases unmatched to any gene: 6. Germline CDR1 is SNHLY and CDR2 is FYNNEI. TCRdb processed the RT-PCR reads anew with MiXCR; each CDR3 protein has one entry. The table includes 28,000 or so distinct CDR3 sequences, 6.5% to 7% detected once. Many counts were recorded for this clonotype. The V gene is TRBV2, the J gene TRBJ2-5; TRBD2 aligns across 9 bases. The specimen was blood, either unsorted or a sorted T cell fraction (not recorded which). The receptor was derived from a human donor who was either an allogeneic HSCT recipient or a stem cell or donor lymphocyte infusion donor (not recorded which). It is not recorded whose cells these are; they may come from a transplant donor. Here the CDR3 DNA reads TGTGCCAGCCGGGGGACTAGCCTTCAAGAGACCCAGTACTTC. Encoded protein: CASRGTSLQETQYF.